This T cell receptor beta chain was obtained from a study of yellow fever vaccine responses in identical twins. Points from the study as a whole: Twins reportedly mounted vaccine T cell responses that seemed partly convergent, partly personalized.

This clonotype was observed once. Its antigen remains unknown. TCRdb processed the RT-PCR reads anew with MiXCR; each CDR3 protein has one entry. Among about 960 distinct CDR3 sequences listed, over 70% were seen once. The clonotype comes from a female donor who received the yellow fever vaccine. Sequences were derived from T cells from blood (PBMCs), unsorted or a sorted subset (not recorded which), sampled before or after yellow fever vaccination (not recorded which).

CDR3 nucleotides: TGCGCCAGCAGCCTCTTTCTAGGCAACACTGAAGCTTTCTTT. Translated: CASSLFLGNTEAFF. The gene calls are TRBV4-1 and TRBJ1-1, with D unclear. Germline V gene lookup returns CDR1 MGHRA and CDR2 YSYEKL. This CDR3 comprises 14 residues. Deletions cut 4 bases from V and 2 bases from J, with 11 bases between.